The 27 T cell receptor beta chains given below trace back to one sample, sequenced in a study of blood T cell repertoires in COVID-19. Profiling relied on immunoSEQ multiplex PCR, and the TCRdb table lists in-frame clones only, not all of them. The sample shows 350,000 or so clones, about 90% of them seen only once. The sequencing sample was made of peripheral blood. All receptors derive from a woman aged 25-40 years with COVID-19, enrolled during active disease.

The V gene is TRBV6-5, the J gene TRBJ2-7, with 8 bases that match TRBD1. Germline lookup yields CDR1 MNHEY and CDR2 SVGAGI. V lost 2 bases, J lost 3 bases, and 3 bases stayed unmatched. The CDR3 is 14 residues long. CDR3 region: CASSYGTGNYEQYF. The CDR3, as DNA: TGTGCCAGCAGTTACGGGACAGGCAACTACGAGCAGTACTTC.

This chain joins TRBV7-9 and TRBJ1-5; D gene uncertain. There are 13 residues in the CDR3. Germline CDR1 reads SEHNR; CDR2 reads FQNEAQ (reference sequence). The ends were cut back, 3 bases at V and 7 bases at J, with 10 bases in the middle. The chain's CDR3 is CASSLYSGQPQHF. As DNA, the CDR3 is TGTGCCAGCAGCTTGTACAGTGGGCAGCCCCAGCATTTT.

The genes are TRBV5-1 and TRBJ2-1; 9 bases are a match to TRBD1. This CDR3 region has 13 residues. Unmatched junction bases numbered 5, after V lost 4 bases and J lost 9 bases. The germline CDR1 and CDR2 sequences are SGHRS and YFSETQ. The CDR3 DNA sequence: TGCGCCAGCAGCGTGGACAGGGGAGGTGAGCAGTTCTTC. Its translation is CASSVDRGGEQFF.

The J gene is TRBJ1-6, the V gene TRBV27, with TRBD1 identical over 7 bases. CDR3 size: 15 residues. CDR1 is MNHEY, CDR2 SMNVEV, per germline (reference sequence). The junction had 7 bases not matched to a gene; V was cut back by 5 bases and J by 6 bases. The DNA for the CDR3 is TGTGCCAGCAGTCCGGGGACAGTCATTAATTCACCCCTCCACTTT. This gives the protein CASSPGTVINSPLHF.

Here the CDR3 reads CARGPGRDYEQYF. The DNA for the CDR3 is TGTGCCAGGGGCCCGGGGAGGGACTACGAGCAGTACTTC. This chain joins TRBV2 and TRBJ2-7, with 7 bases identical to TRBD2. The V gene's germline CDR1 is SNHLY and CDR2 FYNNEI. J gave up 3 bases and V 9 bases, and 8 bases lay outside the gene matches. The CDR3 extends over 13 amino acids.

The chain has TRBV2 and TRBJ2-4; D possibly corresponds to TRBD2 (6 bases). The CDR3 sequence is 14 residues long. V lost 6 bases, J lost 3 bases, and 12 bases lay in between. The germline CDR1 and CDR2 sequences are SNHLY and FYNNEI. CDR3 sequence: CASSTSWGKNIQYF. The DNA for the CDR3 is TGTGCCAGCAGCACTAGCTGGGGCAAAAACATTCAGTACTTC.

The V call is TRBV11-3, the J call TRBJ1-1, with TRBD1 matching 9 bases. The CDR3 has 12 amino acids. V lost 8 bases, J lost 8 bases, and 6 bases stayed unmatched. Germline CDR1 reads SGHNT; CDR2 reads YENEEA. The CDR3 protein is CASATGGAEAFF. CDR3 nucleotides: TGTGCCAGCGCGACAGGGGGGGCCGAAGCTTTCTTT. Variable domain in full (rest from reference TRBV11-3 and TRBJ1-1): EAGVVQSPRYKIIEKKQPVAFWCNPISGHNTLYWYLQNLGQGPELLIRYENEEAVDDSQLPKDRFSAERLKGVDSTLKIQPAELGDSAVYLCASATGGAEAFFGQGTRLTVV.

This clone was picked up a small number of times. V and J are TRBV28 and TRBJ2-4, with TRBD1 matching over 9 bases. The CDR3 contains 16 residues. Per germline, CDR1 MDHEN and CDR2 SYDVKM. V was pared by 2 bases and J by 5 bases, with 7 bases of the junction left unmatched. CDR3 sequence reads: CASSLRDRAEENIQYF. As DNA, the CDR3 is TGTGCCAGCAGTTTAAGGGACAGGGCGGAGGAAAACATTCAGTACTTC.

J is TRBJ2-3 and V is TRBV10-1; 11 nucleotides match TRBD2. The germline CDR1 and CDR2 sequences are WNHNN and SYGVQD (reference sequence). The V and J ends lost 0 bases and 2 bases, in that order; junction bases with no gene match: 1. CDR3 size: 16 residues. CDR3 coding DNA: TGCGCCAGCAGTGAGTCGACTAGCGGGACCACAGATACGCAGTATTTT. Its translation: CASSESTSGTTDTQYF.

The gene calls are TRBV6-2 or TRBV6-3 and TRBJ1-4; possibly TRBD1 for D (6 bases). CDR1 is MNHEY and CDR2 is SVGEGT in the germline V gene. Trimming pared 3 bases from V and 4 bases from J, leaving 12 bases between. This CDR3 is 15 amino acids long. The CDR3 nucleotides read TGTGCCAGCAGTTATCCGACAGGATATAATGAAAAACTGTTTTTT. It translates to CASSYPTGYNEKLFF.

This clone was counted once. This chain uses TRBV9 with TRBJ2-2; possibly TRBD2 for D (6 bases). Germline V lookup: CDR1 SGDLS, CDR2 YYNGEE. The ends were cut back, 2 bases at V and 5 bases at J, with 10 bases in the middle. The CDR3 length is 14 residues. For the CDR3, the DNA is TGTGCCAGCAGCGTCTTCGGAGGGACCGGGGAGCTGTTTTTT. It yields the protein CASSVFGGTGELFF.

V and J are TRBV19 and TRBJ2-6; D call uncertain. The CDR3 has 16 residues. Trimming pared 7 bases from V and 4 bases from J, leaving 17 bases between. Germline lookup yields CDR1 LNHDA and CDR2 SQIVND (reference sequence). The DNA of the CDR3 is TGTGCCAGTACCCCGACCCCAGGCACCGGGGCCAACGTCCTGACTTTC. It specifies CASTPTPGTGANVLTF.

V and J are TRBV7-2 and TRBJ2-3; D is unclear. This CDR3 is 13 amino acids long. With 1 base removed from V and 5 bases from J, the gap between germline ends came to 7 bases. Per germline, CDR1 SGHTA and CDR2 FQGNSA. In DNA form, the CDR3 reads TGTGCCAGCAGCTTAGAGAGTCAAGATACGCAGTATTTT. Its translation is CASSLESQDTQYF.

The CDR3 region is CASSTSSGWETQYF. The CDR3 bases are TGTGCCAGCAGCACCTCTAGCGGATGGGAGACCCAGTACTTC. The chain recombines TRBV7-2 with TRBJ2-5, with 7 bases aligning to TRBD2. The CDR3 length is 14 residues. V lost 5 bases and J lost 5; bases outside the gene matches: 8. The V gene's germline CDR1 is SGHTA and CDR2 FQGNSA.

The CDR3 nucleotides read TGTGCCAGCAGTTCTGGGGCCCCAGAAGAGACCCAGTACTTC. Its protein is CASSSGAPEETQYF. This chain joins TRBV28 and TRBJ2-5; possibly TRBD1 for D (5 bases). This CDR3 has 14 amino acids. V was trimmed by 4 bases and J by 3 bases, leaving 12 bases between them. Per the germline V gene, CDR1 is MDHEN and CDR2 is SYDVKM. The whole variable domain, remainder taken from reference TRBV28 and TRBJ2-5, is DVKVTQSSRYLVKRTGEKVFLECVQDMDHENMFWYRQDPGLGLRLIYFSYDVKMKEKGDIPEGYSVSREKKERFSLILESASTNQTSMYLCASSSGAPEETQYFGPGTRLLVL.

V gene TRBV6-5 combines with J gene TRBJ2-7; 14 nucleotides align to TRBD2. J was trimmed by 3 bases and V by 5 bases; bases with no gene match: 3. The germline V gene has CDR1 MNHEY and CDR2 SVGAGI. This CDR3 contains 15 residues. CDR3 loop: CASSPGLAGGYEQYF. CDR3 coding DNA: TGTGCCAGCAGTCCTGGACTAGCGGGAGGCTACGAGCAGTACTTC.

J is TRBJ2-7 and V is TRBV4-3, with D maybe TRBD2 (6 bases). Germline V gene sequence: CDR1 LGHNA, CDR2 YSLEER. The V and J ends lost 1 base and 3 bases respectively, with 7 bases between them. The CDR3 length is 13 residues. CDR3: CASSQVRGYEQYF. CDR3 DNA sequence: TGCGCCAGCAGCCAAGTGCGGGGCTACGAGCAGTACTTC.

The CDR3 loop reads CASGLVRDGGIVLDTQYF. CDR3 bases: TGTGCTAGTGGTTTGGTACGGGATGGAGGTATCGTGTTAGATACGCAGTATTTT. The chain combines TRBV12-5 with TRBJ2-3; maybe TRBD2 (5 bases). Trimming took off 0 bases at V and 5 bases at J, with 21 bases between the two ends. The CDR3 covers 18 residues. Germline V gene sequence: CDR1 LGHNT, CDR2 FRNRAP. The full variable domain, rest sourced from reference TRBV12-5 and TRBJ2-3, is DARVTQTPRHKVTEMGQEVTMRCQPILGHNTVFWYRQTMMQGLELLAYFRNRAPLDDSGMPKDRFSAEMPDATLATLKIQPSEPRDSAVYFCASGLVRDGGIVLDTQYFGPGTRLTVL.

This sequence joins TRBV2 and TRBJ2-5, with D perhaps matching TRBD1 (5 bases). This CDR3 contains 12 residues. The V and J ends lost 6 bases and 1 base respectively, with 6 bases between them. Germline V gene sequence: CDR1 SNHLY, CDR2 FYNNEI. For the CDR3, the DNA is TGTGCCAGCAGACAGGTCCAAGAGACCCAGTACTTC. It encodes CASRQVQETQYF.

The chain is built from TRBV5-4 and TRBJ2-7; TRBD2 agrees at 12 bases. Trimming at V came to 3 bases and at J to 4 bases, leaving 11 bases not matched to a gene. The CDR3 loop spans 17 amino acids. CDR1 and CDR2 (germline): SGHNT, YYREEE (reference sequence). CDR3 DNA: TGTGCCAGCAGCTCCCCACCTAGCGGGAGGGCTAAGTACGAGCAGTACTTC. It yields the protein CASSSPPSGRAKYEQYF.

V is TRBV5-5 and J is TRBJ2-7, with 8 nucleotides matching TRBD1. With 4 bases clipped from V and 2 bases from J, the junction kept 8 bases outside the gene matches. Germline CDR1 SGHKS, CDR2 YYEKEE (reference sequence). The CDR3 has 15 residues. CDR3 protein: CASSPGQALAYEQYF. The CDR3 nucleotides read TGTGCCAGCAGCCCGGGACAGGCGCTAGCCTACGAGCAGTACTTC.

The chain has TRBV28 and TRBJ2-7; TRBD1 agrees at 7 bases. The length of the CDR3 is 12 residues. Germline CDR1 is MDHEN and CDR2 is SYDVKM. The V and J ends lost 2 bases and 6 bases, in that order; junction bases with no gene match: 1. CDR3 protein: CASSLPGGEQYF. CDR3 in DNA: TGTGCCAGCAGTTTACCAGGGGGCGAGCAGTACTTC.

This sequence joins TRBV2 and TRBJ2-1; 9 bases fit TRBD2. CDR1 and CDR2 (germline): SNHLY, FYNNEI. The CDR3 runs to 15 residues. J gave up 2 bases and V 8 bases, and 7 bases lay outside the gene matches. CDR3 coding DNA: TGTGCCAGCCCCCCTAGCGGGGTACCCTACAATGAGCAGTTCTTC. It encodes CASPPSGVPYNEQFF. Based on the CDR3 plus reference TRBV2 and TRBJ2-1, the full variable domain is EPEVTQTPSHQVTQMGQEVILRCVPISNHLYFYWYRQILGQKVEFLVSFYNNEISEKSEIFDDQFSVERPDGSNFTLKIRSTKLEDSAMYFCASPPSGVPYNEQFFGPGTRLTVL.

V is TRBV28 and J is TRBJ1-5, with D unclear. V lost 6 bases and J 9 bases, leaving 18 bases between the germline ends. Germline V gives CDR1 MDHEN, CDR2 SYDVKM. This CDR3 contains 14 residues. CDR3 DNA sequence: TGTGCCAGCAGCCCAGAACTTACTCGAGGGCCCCAGCATTTT. Translating gives CASSPELTRGPQHF.

The DNA of the CDR3 is TGCGCCAGCAGGGACAGGGGTTCAACTAATGAAAAACTGTTTTTT. The encoded protein is CASRDRGSTNEKLFF. J is TRBJ1-4 and V is TRBV5-1, with 9 bases matching TRBD1. Germline CDR1 and CDR2: SGHRS and YFSETQ. The CDR3 covers 15 residues. The V gene end was trimmed by 5 bases and the J gene end by 0 bases; junction bases not matched to a gene: 2. Full variable domain (missing parts from reference TRBV5-1 and TRBJ1-4): KAGVTQTPRYLIKTRGQQVTLSCSPISGHRSVSWYQQTPGQGLQFLFEYFSETQRNKGNFPGRFSGRQFSNSRSEMNVSTLELGDSALYLCASRDRGSTNEKLFFGSGTQLSVL.

The chain uses TRBV10-3 and TRBJ2-6; 8 nucleotides align to TRBD1. The germline V gene has CDR1 ENHRY and CDR2 SYGVKD. CDR3 length equals 20 residues. The junction had 20 bases not matched to a gene; V was cut back by 6 bases and J by 4 bases. CDR3 protein: CAISFRNGQGHIRGANVLTF. The CDR3 coding sequence is TGTGCCATCAGCTTCCGAAACGGACAGGGTCATATAAGAGGGGCCAACGTCCTGACTTTC.

The chain employs TRBV10-3 and TRBJ2-7, with 13 positions matching TRBD2. Germline values: CDR1 ENHRY, CDR2 SYGVKD. The CDR3 has 16 amino acids. Unmatched junction bases numbered 8, after V lost 2 bases and J lost 7 bases. The CDR3 DNA is TGTGCCATCAGTGAGCGACGGACTAGCGGGAGAGTTGAGCAGTACTTC. Translated, it gives CAISERRTSGRVEQYF.